This T cell receptor (beta chain) was identified in a study of blood T cell repertoires in COVID-19. As for the study in general: Two negative PCRs, clearance, or symptom resolution had been documented for recovered Cohort 3 donors. The study drew acute and convalescent COVID-19 samples from the United States, Italy and Spain.

Germline trimming cut 2 bases from V and 4 bases from J; bases unmatched to any gene: 5. The CDR3 length is 16 residues. Per the germline V gene, CDR1 is LGHNT and CDR2 is FRNRAP. On this clone: Distinct nucleotide sequences in the sample also encode this CDR3.

Authors' methods: Amplification of reference gene primers provided the estimated nucleated cell counts. Repertoires were generated with immunoSEQ multiplex PCR, while TCRdb's copy carries only in-frame clones and drops some. V, J and clone size are those of that table, while D and trimming were read from the DNA. The sample lists roughly 210,000 clones; roughly 91% were seen once. Assignments of participants to cohorts depended upon their own reported clinical history. The V call is TRBV12-5, the J call TRBJ2-3, with TRBD1 identical over 11 bases. This TCR was recovered from a man aged 25 to 40 in a cohort exposed to, infected with or recovered from COVID-19 (not recorded which). The source material was PBMCs or T cells enriched from blood (not recorded which). The CDR3 loop is CASGLSGQGAADTQYF. The CDR3 DNA reads TGTGCTAGTGGTTTGTCTGGACAGGGGGCCGCAGATACGCAGTATTTT.